This record looks at one TCR beta chain sequence and its context. These data come from a study of cytomegalovirus exposure and HLA in healthy donors. The CDR3 has 13 amino acids. The germline gives CDR1 LGHNT, CDR2 FRNRAP. With V trimmed by 6 bases and J by 4 bases, 2 bases remained unmatched. PCR employed 60 Vbeta and 13 Jbeta primers. Method: immunoSEQ multiplex PCR; TCRdb's copy keeps in-frame clones and lacks some. Of 95,000 to 150,000 clones listed, about 81% are singletons. The clonotype was recovered from a woman aged 25 to 45 in good health and CMV-seronegative. The sample was PBMCs. The gene calls are TRBV12-5 and TRBJ1-1; 10 bases match TRBD1. The CDR3 here is CASGRTGGTEAFF. The CDR3 DNA sequence: TGTGCTAGTGGGAGGACAGGGGGCACTGAAGCTTTCTTT.